This T cell receptor (beta chain) appears in the sequencing data of a study of T cells after posttransplantation cyclophosphamide. Control samples came 1 year after myeloablative marrow transplants with methotrexate plus calcineurin inhibitor. This CDR3 comprises 17 residues. The V gene's germline CDR1 is SGDLS and CDR2 YYNGEE. V was trimmed by 0 bases and J by 2 bases, leaving 18 bases between them. Using immunoSEQ multiplex PCR, the repertoire was profiled, and TCRdb retains in-frame clones only, with some absent. The table records over 7,500 clones, more than 75% of them present only once. The rearrangement links TRBV9 to TRBJ2-7; TRBD2 is a possible D gene (6 bases). The receptor was derived from a young adult male patient who received an allogeneic stem cell transplant from an unrelated donor, was CMV-positive, and had no GVHD. Some of the T cells might come from the graft donor. The source material was PBMCs, sampled after an allogeneic stem cell transplant with a calcineurin inhibitor and methotrexate. The CDR3 DNA follows: TGTGCCAGCAGCGTAGCCCTTGGAGGGCGAGACCCCTACGAGCAGTACTTC. It is translated as CASSVALGGRDPYEQYF.